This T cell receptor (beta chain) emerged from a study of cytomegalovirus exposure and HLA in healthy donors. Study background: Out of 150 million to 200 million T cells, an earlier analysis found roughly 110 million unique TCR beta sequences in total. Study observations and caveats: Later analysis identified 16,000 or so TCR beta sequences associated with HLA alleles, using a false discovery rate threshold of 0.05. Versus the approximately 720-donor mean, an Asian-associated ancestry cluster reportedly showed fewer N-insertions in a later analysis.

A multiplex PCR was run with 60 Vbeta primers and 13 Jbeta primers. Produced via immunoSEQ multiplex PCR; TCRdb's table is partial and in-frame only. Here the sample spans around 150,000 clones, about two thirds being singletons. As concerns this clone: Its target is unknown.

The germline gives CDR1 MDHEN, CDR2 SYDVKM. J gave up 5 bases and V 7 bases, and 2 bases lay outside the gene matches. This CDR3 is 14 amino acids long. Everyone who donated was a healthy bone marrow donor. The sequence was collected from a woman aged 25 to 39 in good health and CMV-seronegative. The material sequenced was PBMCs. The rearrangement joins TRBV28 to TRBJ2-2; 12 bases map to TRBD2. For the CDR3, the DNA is TGTGCCAGCATGGGACTAGCGGGTACCGGGGAGCTGTTTTTT. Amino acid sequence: CASMGLAGTGELFF. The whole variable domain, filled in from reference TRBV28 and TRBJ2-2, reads DVKVTQSSRYLVKRTGEKVFLECVQDMDHENMFWYRQDPGLGLRLIYFSYDVKMKEKGDIPEGYSVSREKKERFSLILESASTNQTSMYLCASMGLAGTGELFFGEGSRLTVL.